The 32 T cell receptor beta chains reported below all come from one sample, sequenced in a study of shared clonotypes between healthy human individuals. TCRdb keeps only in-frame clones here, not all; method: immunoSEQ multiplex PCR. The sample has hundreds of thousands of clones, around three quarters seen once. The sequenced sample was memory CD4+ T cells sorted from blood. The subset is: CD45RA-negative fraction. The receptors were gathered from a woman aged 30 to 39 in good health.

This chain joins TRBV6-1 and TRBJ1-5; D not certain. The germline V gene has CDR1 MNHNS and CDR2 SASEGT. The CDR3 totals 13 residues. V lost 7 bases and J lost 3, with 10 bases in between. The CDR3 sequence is CASNGVYNQPQHF. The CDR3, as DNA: TGTGCCAGCAATGGGGTCTACAATCAGCCCCAGCATTTT.

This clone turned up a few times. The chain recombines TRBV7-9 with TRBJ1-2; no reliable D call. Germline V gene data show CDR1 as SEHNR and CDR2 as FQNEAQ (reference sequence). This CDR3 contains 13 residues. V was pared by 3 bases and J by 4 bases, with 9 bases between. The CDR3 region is CASSLTESYGYTF. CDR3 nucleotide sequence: TGTGCCAGCAGCTTGACGGAGAGCTATGGCTACACCTTC.

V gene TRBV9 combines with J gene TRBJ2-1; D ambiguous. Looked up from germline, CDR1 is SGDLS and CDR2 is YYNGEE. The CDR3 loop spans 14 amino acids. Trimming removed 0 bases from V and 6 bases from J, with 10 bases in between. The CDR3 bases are TGTGCCAGCAGCGTAGCCCCGACGGGCAATGAGCAGTTCTTC. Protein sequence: CASSVAPTGNEQFF.

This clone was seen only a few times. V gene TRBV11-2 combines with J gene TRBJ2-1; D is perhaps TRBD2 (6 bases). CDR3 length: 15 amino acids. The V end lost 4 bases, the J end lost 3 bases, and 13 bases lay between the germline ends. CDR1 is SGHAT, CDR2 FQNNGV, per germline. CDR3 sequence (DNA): TGTGCCAGCAGCTCTGCCGGGACTTACTACAATGAGCAGTTCTTC. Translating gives CASSSAGTYYNEQFF.

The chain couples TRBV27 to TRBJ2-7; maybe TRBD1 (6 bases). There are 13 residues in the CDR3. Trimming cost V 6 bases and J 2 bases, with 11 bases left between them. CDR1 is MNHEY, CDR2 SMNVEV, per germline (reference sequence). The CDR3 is CASRPRGPYEQYF. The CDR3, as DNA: TGTGCCAGCAGGCCCAGGGGACCCTACGAGCAGTACTTC.

As DNA, the CDR3 is TGTGCCAGCAGCAACCAGGGGGCGAATATGGAGACCCAGTACTTC. Translated, it gives CASSNQGANMETQYF. V gene TRBV2 combines with J gene TRBJ2-5, with 8 bases lining up with TRBD1. The J segment lost 5 bases and the V segment lost 6 bases, leaving 11 bases of the junction unmatched. This CDR3 has 15 amino acids. The germline CDR1 and CDR2 sequences are SNHLY and FYNNEI.

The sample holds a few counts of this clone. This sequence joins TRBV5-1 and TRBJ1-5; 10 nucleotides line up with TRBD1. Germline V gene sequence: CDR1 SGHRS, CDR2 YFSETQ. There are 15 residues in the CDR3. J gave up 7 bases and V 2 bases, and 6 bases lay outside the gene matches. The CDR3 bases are TGCGCCAGCAGCTTTGATGGACAGGGGGGACAGCCCCAGCATTTT. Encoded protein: CASSFDGQGGQPQHF. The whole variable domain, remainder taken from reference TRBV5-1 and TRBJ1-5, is KAGVTQTPRYLIKTRGQQVTLSCSPISGHRSVSWYQQTPGQGLQFLFEYFSETQRNKGNFPGRFSGRQFSNSRSEMNVSTLELGDSALYLCASSFDGQGGQPQHFGDGTRLSIL.

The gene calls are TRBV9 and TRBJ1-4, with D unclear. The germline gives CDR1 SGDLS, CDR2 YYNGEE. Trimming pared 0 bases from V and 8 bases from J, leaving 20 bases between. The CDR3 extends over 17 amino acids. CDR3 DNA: TGTGCCAGCAGCGTAGGGTCGGGTCAGCTCGGGAGAGAAAAACTGTTTTTT. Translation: CASSVGSGQLGREKLFF.

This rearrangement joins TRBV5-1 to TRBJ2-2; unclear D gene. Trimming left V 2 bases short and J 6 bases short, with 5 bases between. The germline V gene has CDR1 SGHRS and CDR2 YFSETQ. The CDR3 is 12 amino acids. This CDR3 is CASSLRPGELFF. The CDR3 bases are TGCGCCAGCAGCTTACGTCCCGGGGAGCTGTTTTTT.

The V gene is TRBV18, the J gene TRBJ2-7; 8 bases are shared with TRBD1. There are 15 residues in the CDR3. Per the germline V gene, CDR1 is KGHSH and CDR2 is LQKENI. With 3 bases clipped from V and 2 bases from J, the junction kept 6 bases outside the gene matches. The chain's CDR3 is CASSPSRDRPYEQYF. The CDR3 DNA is TGTGCCAGCTCACCCTCACGGGACAGGCCCTACGAGCAGTACTTC.

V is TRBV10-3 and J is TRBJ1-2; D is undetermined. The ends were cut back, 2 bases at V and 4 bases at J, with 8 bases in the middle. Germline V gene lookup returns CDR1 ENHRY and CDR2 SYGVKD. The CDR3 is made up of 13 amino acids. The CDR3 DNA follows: TGTGCCATCAGTGAGGCAGGCGCCTATGGCTACACCTTC. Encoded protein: CAISEAGAYGYTF.

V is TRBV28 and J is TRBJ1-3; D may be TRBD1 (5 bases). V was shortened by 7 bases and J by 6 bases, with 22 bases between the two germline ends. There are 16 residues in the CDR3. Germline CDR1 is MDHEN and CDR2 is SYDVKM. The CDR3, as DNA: TGTGCCAGCACTCCCGGCGGGACCGTCGGGGAAAACACCATATATTTT. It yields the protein CASTPGGTVGENTIYF.

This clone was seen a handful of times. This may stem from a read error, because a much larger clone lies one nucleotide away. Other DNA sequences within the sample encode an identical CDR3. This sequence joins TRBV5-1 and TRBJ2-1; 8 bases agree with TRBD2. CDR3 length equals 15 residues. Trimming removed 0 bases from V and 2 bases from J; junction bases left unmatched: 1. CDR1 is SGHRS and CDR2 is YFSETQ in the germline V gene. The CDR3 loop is CASSLGSGAYNEQFF. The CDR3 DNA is TGCGCCAGCAGCTTGGGTAGCGGGGCCTACAATGAGCAGTTCTTC.

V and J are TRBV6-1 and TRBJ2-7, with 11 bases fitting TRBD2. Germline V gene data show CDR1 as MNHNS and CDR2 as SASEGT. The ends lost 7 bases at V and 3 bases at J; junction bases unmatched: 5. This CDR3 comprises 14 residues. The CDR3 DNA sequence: TGTGCCAGCACCCCCGGGACTAGCGGCTACGAGCAGTACTTC. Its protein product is CASTPGTSGYEQYF.

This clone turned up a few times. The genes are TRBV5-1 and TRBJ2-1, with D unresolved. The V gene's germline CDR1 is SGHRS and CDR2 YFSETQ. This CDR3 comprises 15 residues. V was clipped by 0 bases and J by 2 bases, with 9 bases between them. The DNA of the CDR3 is TGCGCCAGCAGCTTGGATCATCTGGCCTACAATGAGCAGTTCTTC. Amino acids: CASSLDHLAYNEQFF.

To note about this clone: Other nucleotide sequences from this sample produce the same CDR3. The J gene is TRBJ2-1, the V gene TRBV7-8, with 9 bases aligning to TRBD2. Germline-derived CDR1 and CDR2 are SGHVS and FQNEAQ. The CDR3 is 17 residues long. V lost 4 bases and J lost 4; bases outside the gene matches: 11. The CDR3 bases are TGTGCCAGCAGCTCCCTGGCGGGAGGGCCTCTATACAATGAGCAGTTCTTC. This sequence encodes CASSSLAGGPLYNEQFF. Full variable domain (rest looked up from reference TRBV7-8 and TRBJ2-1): GAGVSQSPRYKVAKRGQDVALRCDPISGHVSLFWYQQALGQGPEFLTYFQNEAQLDKSGLPSDRFFAERPEGSVSTLKIQRTQQEDSAVYLCASSSLAGGPLYNEQFFGPGTRLTVL.

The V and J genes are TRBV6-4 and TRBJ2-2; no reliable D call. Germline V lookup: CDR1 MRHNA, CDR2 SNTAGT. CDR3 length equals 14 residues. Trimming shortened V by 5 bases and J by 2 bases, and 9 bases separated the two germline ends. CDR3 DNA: TGTGCCAGCAGTTCCCCAGGCAACACCGGGGAGCTGTTTTTT. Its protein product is CASSSPGNTGELFF.

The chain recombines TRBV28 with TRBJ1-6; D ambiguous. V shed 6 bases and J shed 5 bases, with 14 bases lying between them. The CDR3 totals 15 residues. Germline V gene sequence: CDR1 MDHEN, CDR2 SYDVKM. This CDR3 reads CASRPAGDNNSPLHF. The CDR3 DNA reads TGTGCCAGCAGACCCGCAGGAGACAATAATTCACCCCTCCACTTT. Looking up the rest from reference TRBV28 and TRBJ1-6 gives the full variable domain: DVKVTQSSRYLVKRTGEKVFLECVQDMDHENMFWYRQDPGLGLRLIYFSYDVKMKEKGDIPEGYSVSREKKERFSLILESASTNQTSMYLCASRPAGDNNSPLHFGNGTRLTVT.

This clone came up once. CDR3 coding DNA: TGCGCCAGCAGCCAGGGACCTAAAGAGACCCAGTACTTC. Its translation: CASSQGPKETQYF. This chain connects TRBV4-1 to TRBJ2-5; tentatively, D is TRBD1 or TRBD2 (5 bases each). Trimming took 3 bases from V and 3 from J, leaving 8 bases between them. Germline V CDR1 and CDR2: MGHRA, YSYEKL. The CDR3 runs to 13 residues.

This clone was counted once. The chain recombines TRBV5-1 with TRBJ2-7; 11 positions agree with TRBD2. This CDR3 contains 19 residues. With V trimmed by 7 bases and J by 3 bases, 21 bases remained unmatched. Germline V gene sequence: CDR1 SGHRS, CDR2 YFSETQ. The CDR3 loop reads CASSTPRDRMTSGVYEQYF. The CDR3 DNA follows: TGCGCCAGCTCTACCCCCCGGGACAGAATGACTAGCGGGGTCTACGAGCAGTACTTC.

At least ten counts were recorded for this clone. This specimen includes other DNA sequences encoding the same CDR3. CDR3 protein: CASSRRENSYEQYF. For the CDR3, the DNA is TGTGCCAGCTCACGGCGGGAGAACTCCTACGAGCAGTACTTC. The chain combines TRBV18 with TRBJ2-7; 7 bases fit TRBD2. This CDR3 has 14 residues. In germline, CDR1 is KGHSH, CDR2 LQKENI. The trim removed 4 bases at V and 0 bases at J, leaving 3 bases unmatched.

CDR3 in amino acids: CASSGNGGEQYF. The CDR3 DNA is TGTGCCAGCTCCGGAAACGGGGGCGAGCAGTACTTC. This chain uses TRBV18 with TRBJ2-7; weak D call: TRBD2 (6 bases). V was pared by 6 bases and J by 6 bases, with 12 bases between. The CDR3 loop spans 12 amino acids. Per the germline V gene, CDR1 is KGHSH and CDR2 is LQKENI.

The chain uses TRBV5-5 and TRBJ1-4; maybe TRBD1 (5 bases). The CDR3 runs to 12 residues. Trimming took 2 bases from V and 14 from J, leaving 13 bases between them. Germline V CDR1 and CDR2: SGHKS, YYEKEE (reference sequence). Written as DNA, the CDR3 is TGTGCCAGCAGCTTCGGGACTCTCCGTCTGTTTTTT. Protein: CASSFGTLRLFF.

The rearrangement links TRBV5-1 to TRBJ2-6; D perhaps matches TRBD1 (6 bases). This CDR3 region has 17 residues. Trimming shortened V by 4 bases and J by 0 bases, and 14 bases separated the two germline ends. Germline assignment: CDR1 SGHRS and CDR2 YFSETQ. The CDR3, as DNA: TGCGCCAGCAGCCGGACAGTGCAACTCTCTGGGGCCAACGTCCTGACTTTC. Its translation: CASSRTVQLSGANVLTF.

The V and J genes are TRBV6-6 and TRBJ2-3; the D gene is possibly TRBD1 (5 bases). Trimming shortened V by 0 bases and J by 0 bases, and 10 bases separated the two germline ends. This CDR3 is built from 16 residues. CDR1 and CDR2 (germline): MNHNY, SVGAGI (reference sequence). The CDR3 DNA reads TGTGCCAGCAGTTACTCAGGCGCAGGGAGCACAGATACGCAGTATTTT. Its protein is CASSYSGAGSTDTQYF.

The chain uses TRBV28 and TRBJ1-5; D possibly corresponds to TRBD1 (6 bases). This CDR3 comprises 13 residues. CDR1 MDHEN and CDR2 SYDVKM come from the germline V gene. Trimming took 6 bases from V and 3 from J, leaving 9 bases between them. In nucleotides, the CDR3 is TGTGCCAGCAGGCCAGGGGTCAATCAGCCCCAGCATTTT. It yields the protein CASRPGVNQPQHF.

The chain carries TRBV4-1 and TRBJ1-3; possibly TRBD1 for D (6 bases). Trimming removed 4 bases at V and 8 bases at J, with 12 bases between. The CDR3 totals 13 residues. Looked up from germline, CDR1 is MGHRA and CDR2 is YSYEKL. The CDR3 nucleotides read TGCGCCAGCAGCCCGGGGCCAGGGGACACCATATATTTT. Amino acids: CASSPGPGDTIYF.

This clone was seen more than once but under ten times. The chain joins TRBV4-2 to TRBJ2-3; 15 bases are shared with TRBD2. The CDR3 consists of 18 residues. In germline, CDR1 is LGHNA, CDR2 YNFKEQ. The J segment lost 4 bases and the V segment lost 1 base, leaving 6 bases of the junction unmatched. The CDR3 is CASSQGTSGRASADTQYF. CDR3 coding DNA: TGTGCCAGCAGCCAAGGGACTAGCGGGAGGGCCAGCGCAGATACGCAGTATTTT.

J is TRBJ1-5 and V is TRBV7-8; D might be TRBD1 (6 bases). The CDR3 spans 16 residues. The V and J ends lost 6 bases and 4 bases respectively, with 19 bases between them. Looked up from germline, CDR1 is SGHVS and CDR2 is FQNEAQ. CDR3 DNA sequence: TGTGCCAGCAGTCAAGAGGGGGTATTAGCAAATCAGCCCCAGCATTTT. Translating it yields CASSQEGVLANQPQHF.

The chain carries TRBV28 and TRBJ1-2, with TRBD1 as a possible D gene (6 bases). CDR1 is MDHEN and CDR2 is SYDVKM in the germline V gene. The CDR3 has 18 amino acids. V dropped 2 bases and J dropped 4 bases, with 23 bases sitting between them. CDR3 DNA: TGTGCCAGCAGTTTAGCCGGACAGAAGAAGGGGATGATCTATGGCTACACCTTC. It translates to CASSLAGQKKGMIYGYTF.

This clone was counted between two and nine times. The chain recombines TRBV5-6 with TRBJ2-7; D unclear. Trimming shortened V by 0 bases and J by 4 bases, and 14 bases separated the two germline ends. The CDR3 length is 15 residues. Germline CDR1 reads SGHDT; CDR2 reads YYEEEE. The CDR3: CASSLGRNSEYEQYF. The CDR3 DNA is TGTGCCAGCAGCTTGGGTCGAAATTCCGAATACGAGCAGTACTTC.

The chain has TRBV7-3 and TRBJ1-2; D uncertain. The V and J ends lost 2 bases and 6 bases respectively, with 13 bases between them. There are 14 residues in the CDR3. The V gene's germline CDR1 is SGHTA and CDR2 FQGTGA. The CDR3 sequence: CASSLDPSGDGYTF. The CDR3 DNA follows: TGTGCCAGCAGCTTAGACCCTTCCGGGGATGGCTACACCTTC.